The rows below give T cell receptor beta chains drawn from one sample of a study of blood T cells in healthy people across ages. TCRdb processed the 5' RACE reads anew with MiXCR; each CDR3 protein has one entry. The sample holds some 930,000 distinct CDR3 sequences; roughly 29% are singletons and the top ten take about 9.4%. This sample also appeared in a second study, on T cells of mothers and their children.

What was sequenced was blood. These receptors were collected from a woman in her thirties or forties in good health. Each CDR3 is given with its conserved first and last residue.

v_call: TRBV28
cdr3_aa: CASSLDQGSPTYEQYF

v_call: TRBV28
cdr3_aa: CASSREGGHSPLHF

v_call: TRBV5-1
cdr3_aa: CASSLSRDNYGYTF

v_call: TRBV7-8
cdr3_aa: CASSQGPLAYGYTF

v_call: TRBV11-1
cdr3_aa: CASRSGGDGYTF

v_call: TRBV9
cdr3_aa: CASRAPNANVRTF

v_call: TRBV4-1
cdr3_aa: CASSQDPTAMRNQPQHF

v_call: TRBV6-6
cdr3_aa: CASSYQGRDEQFF

v_call: TRBV15
cdr3_aa: CATSGSRDRSYNEQFF

v_call: TRBV9
cdr3_aa: CASSVEPQGAYEQYF